The entry below describes one T cell receptor beta chain. Assay used: immunoSEQ multiplex PCR; TCRdb lists only in-frame clones, some missing. Of approximately 230,000 clones detected, around 80% appear once; the ten largest clones hold around 3.6%. These data belong to a study of blood T cell repertoires in COVID-19. Overall study context: Acute and convalescent COVID-19 specimens originated in the United States, Italy and Spain. T cells, B-cell-depleted T cells, or PBMCs provided the cDNA or gDNA that served as material.

V gave up 5 bases and J gave up 4 bases; unmatched junction bases: 12. This CDR3 contains 16 residues. Germline V gene sequence: CDR1 ENHRY, CDR2 SYGVKD. Sequenced input: peripheral blood. The rearrangement joins TRBV10-3 to TRBJ1-2; 8 nucleotides match TRBD1. The TCR sequence derives from a woman aged 40 to 50 with active or convalescent COVID-19. The CDR3 nucleotides are TGTGCCATCAGTTCCTCTCGGGACAGGAAGATCTATGGCTACACCTTC. Residues: CAISSSRDRKIYGYTF.